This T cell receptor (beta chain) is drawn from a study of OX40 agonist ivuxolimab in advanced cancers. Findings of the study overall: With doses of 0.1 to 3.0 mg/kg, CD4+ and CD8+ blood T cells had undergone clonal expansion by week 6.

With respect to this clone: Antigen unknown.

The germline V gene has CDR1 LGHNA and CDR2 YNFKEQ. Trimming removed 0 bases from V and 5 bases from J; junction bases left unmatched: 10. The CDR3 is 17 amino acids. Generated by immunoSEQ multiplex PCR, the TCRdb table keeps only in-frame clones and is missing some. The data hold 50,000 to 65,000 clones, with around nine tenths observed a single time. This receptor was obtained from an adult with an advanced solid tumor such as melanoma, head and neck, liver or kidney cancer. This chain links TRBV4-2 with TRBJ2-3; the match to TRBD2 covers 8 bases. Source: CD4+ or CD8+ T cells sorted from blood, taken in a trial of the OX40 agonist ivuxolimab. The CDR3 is CASSQDLTGGRGDTQYF. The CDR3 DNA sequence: TGTGCCAGCAGCCAAGATTTAACGGGAGGGCGGGGAGATACGCAGTATTTT.